The rows below give T cell receptor beta chains drawn from one sample of a study of cytomegalovirus exposure and HLA in healthy donors. Libraries were prepared by immunoSEQ multiplex PCR; TCRdb keeps only in-frame clonotypes and omits some of them. The repertoire includes approximately 72,000 clones, 65% to 70% of them detected once, and roughly 20% sits in the top ten. The specimen was PBMCs. The receptors stem from a man between 35 and 55 years old in good health and CMV-seropositive. Each CDR3 is given with its conserved first and last residue. D genes are given only for firm matches. Clone size is not always given. Where it is, it says once, few, many or a class for expanded clones.

D gene: TRBD1; V gene: TRBV9; J gene: TRBJ2-2; clone size: -; CDR3 DNA: TGTGCCAGCACCGGACAGGGGCCCCCCGGGGAGCTGTTTTTT; CDR3 protein: CASTGQGPPGELFF
D gene: TRBD1; V gene: TRBV10-3; J gene: TRBJ2-6; clone size: -; CDR3 DNA: TGTGCCATCAGTGACGACAGGGTGTCAGGGGCCAACGTCCTGACTTTC; CDR3 protein: CAISDDRVSGANVLTF
D gene: -; V gene: TRBV9; J gene: TRBJ2-2; clone size: -; CDR3 DNA: TGTGCCAGCAGCGTACGGAGGGAAGTCGGGGAGCTGTTTTTT; CDR3 protein: CASSVRREVGELFF
D gene: TRBD1; V gene: TRBV4-2; J gene: TRBJ1-4; clone size: -; CDR3 DNA: TGTGCCAGCAGCCAAGATAAGGGACAGGGGTATGAAAAACTGTTTTTT; CDR3 protein: CASSQDKGQGYEKLFF
D gene: TRBD2; V gene: TRBV10-2; J gene: TRBJ2-1; clone size: -; CDR3 DNA: TGCGCCAGCAGCGGGGGAGGGTACAATGAGCAGTTCTTC; CDR3 protein: CASSGGGYNEQFF
D gene: TRBD1; V gene: TRBV4-1; J gene: TRBJ1-5; clone size: few; CDR3 DNA: TGCGCCAGCAGCCGCTTGACAGGGAATCAGCCCCAGCATTTT; CDR3 protein: CASSRLTGNQPQHF
D gene: TRBD1; V gene: TRBV5-1; J gene: TRBJ1-3; clone size: few; CDR3 DNA: TGCGCCAGCAGCACCTCGACAGGGGGAAACACCATATATTTT; CDR3 protein: CASSTSTGGNTIYF
D gene: TRBD1; V gene: TRBV6-5; J gene: TRBJ1-6; clone size: -; CDR3 DNA: TGTGCCAGCAGTTATGGACCGGGACAGATGAATTCACCCCTCCACTTT; CDR3 protein: CASSYGPGQMNSPLHF
D gene: TRBD2; V gene: TRBV9; J gene: TRBJ2-3; clone size: -; CDR3 DNA: TGTGCCAGCAGCGTAGGACTAGCGGGGGATGTGGCGCAGTATTTT; CDR3 protein: CASSVGLAGDVAQYF
D gene: -; V gene: TRBV6-1; J gene: TRBJ1-5; clone size: few; CDR3 DNA: TGTGCCAGCAGCCAGGGAAATAGCAATCAGCCCCAGCATTTT; CDR3 protein: CASSQGNSNQPQHF
D gene: -; V gene: TRBV2; J gene: TRBJ1-1; clone size: -; CDR3 DNA: TGTGCCAGCTCGGCGGGGTCCTACACTGAAGCTTTCTTT; CDR3 protein: CASSAGSYTEAFF
D gene: TRBD1; V gene: TRBV7-2; J gene: TRBJ2-3; clone size: once; CDR3 DNA: TGTGCCAGCAGCACCTGGACAGGGTTTGGCACAGATACGCAGTATTTT; CDR3 protein: CASSTWTGFGTDTQYF
D gene: -; V gene: TRBV15; J gene: TRBJ1-2; clone size: -; CDR3 DNA: TGTGCCACCAGCAGGGGCGGGAGCGGCTATGGCTACACCTTC; CDR3 protein: CATSRGGSGYGYTF
D gene: -; V gene: TRBV10-3; J gene: TRBJ1-3; clone size: -; CDR3 DNA: TGTGCCTCGGGGGGGTCTGGAAACACCATATATTTT; CDR3 protein: CASGGSGNTIYF
D gene: -; V gene: TRBV6-1; J gene: TRBJ2-2; clone size: -; CDR3 DNA: TGTGCCAGCAGTGAACGAACCTACGGGGAGCTGTTTTTT; CDR3 protein: CASSERTYGELFF
D gene: TRBD2; V gene: TRBV29-1; J gene: TRBJ2-7; clone size: -; CDR3 DNA: TGCAGCGCCTCGCAGGGAGGGAACTTAGGCGAGCAGTACTTC; CDR3 protein: CSASQGGNLGEQYF
D gene: -; V gene: TRBV4-2; J gene: TRBJ2-7; clone size: -; CDR3 DNA: TGTGCCAGCAGCCAAGTTGAGGGGGGGTACGAGCAGTACTTC; CDR3 protein: CASSQVEGGYEQYF
D gene: TRBD2; V gene: TRBV30; J gene: TRBJ2-1; clone size: -; CDR3 DNA: TGTGCCTGGGGGGAAATAGCGGGGGGCTACAATGAGCAGTTCTTC; CDR3 protein: CAWGEIAGGYNEQFF
D gene: TRBD1; V gene: TRBV4-1; J gene: TRBJ1-1; clone size: -; CDR3 DNA: TGCGCCAGCAGCCAAGTTGGTTCGACAGGGGGCAACACTGAAGCTTTCTTT; CDR3 protein: CASSQVGSTGGNTEAFF
D gene: TRBD1; V gene: TRBV7-2; J gene: TRBJ2-7; clone size: -; CDR3 DNA: TGTGCCAGCAGCTTCACAGGGGGCCTCGAGCAGTACTTC; CDR3 protein: CASSFTGGLEQYF
D gene: -; V gene: TRBV4-1; J gene: TRBJ1-3; clone size: -; CDR3 DNA: TGCGCCAGCAGCCGAGCTGGAAACACCATATATTTT; CDR3 protein: CASSRAGNTIYF
D gene: -; V gene: TRBV7-8; J gene: TRBJ2-3; clone size: -; CDR3 DNA: TGTGCCAGCAGCTTAGCGAGGGCAGATACGCAGTATTTT; CDR3 protein: CASSLARADTQYF
D gene: -; V gene: TRBV6-1; J gene: TRBJ2-6; clone size: -; CDR3 DNA: TGTGCCAGCAGTGCCCTTGCTGGGGCCAACGTCCTGACTTTC; CDR3 protein: CASSALAGANVLTF
D gene: TRBD2; V gene: TRBV29-1; J gene: TRBJ2-1; clone size: -; CDR3 DNA: TGCAGCGTTTTCGGGACTAGCGGGGGGCATGAGCAGTTCTTC; CDR3 protein: CSVFGTSGGHEQFF
D gene: -; V gene: TRBV6-6; J gene: TRBJ2-7; clone size: once; CDR3 DNA: TGTGCCATCGAAAGCCCAGGCGGGTCCGAGCAGTACTTC; CDR3 protein: CAIESPGGSEQYF
D gene: -; V gene: TRBV6-5; J gene: TRBJ1-1; clone size: -; CDR3 DNA: TGTGCCAGCAGTCCCGTCGGCGGCACTGAAGCTTTCTTT; CDR3 protein: CASSPVGGTEAFF
D gene: -; V gene: TRBV5-5; J gene: TRBJ1-2; clone size: few; CDR3 DNA: TGTGCCAGCAGCTTCACTTCCTATGGCTACACCTTC; CDR3 protein: CASSFTSYGYTF